Listed below are T cell receptor beta chains from one sample, sequenced in a study of cytomegalovirus exposure and HLA in healthy donors. The repertoire was sequenced with immunoSEQ multiplex PCR; TCRdb's copy has only in-frame clones and lacks some. The sample consists of tens of thousands of clones, approximately 90% of them appearing once. Specimen: PBMCs. These receptors came from a woman aged 18 to 35 in good health and CMV-seropositive. The CDR3 runs from the conserved cysteine through the conserved F or W. The D gene is left open where the match is weak. Only part of the rows carry a size: once, few, many, or a class if the clone is expanded.

>TRBJ2-6|NA|NA|TRBV27
TGTGCCAGCAGTCCCCTGGCGGGACAGACTGGGGCCAACGTCCTGACTTTC
CASSPLAGQTGANVLTF
>TRBJ2-2|NA|NA|TRBV29-1
TGCAGCGTTGGTTCAGGGATCGGGACCGGGGAGCTGTTTTTT
CSVGSGIGTGELFF
>TRBJ2-1|NA|TRBD2|TRBV9
TGTGCCAGCAGCGAGGCGGGGGGGCTTTTAAATGAGCAGTTCTTC
CASSEAGGLLNEQFF
>TRBJ2-6|NA|TRBD1|TRBV6-6
TGTGCCAGCAGCCAGACAGGGGGCTCTGGGGCCAACGTCCTGACTTTC
CASSQTGGSGANVLTF
>TRBJ2-1|NA|NA|TRBV9
TGTGCCAGCAGCGTTGGCGGGGCTTCCTACAATGAGCAGTTCTTC
CASSVGGASYNEQFF
>TRBJ2-3|NA|TRBD1|TRBV11-1
TGTGCCAGCAGCCACCGGGACAGGGTCGATACGCAGTATTTT
CASSHRDRVDTQYF
>TRBJ2-1|NA|NA|TRBV9
TGTGCCAGCAGCGACCCGAGGACGGGAGTCAACCAGTACAATGAGCAGTTCTTC
CASSDPRTGVNQYNEQFF
>TRBJ2-3|NA|TRBD1|TRBV10-3
TGTGCCATCAGTGTGGTCCGACAGGGGGTTTCAGATACGCAGTATTTT
CAISVVRQGVSDTQYF
>TRBJ1-4|NA|NA|TRBV19
TGTGCCAGTAGTATTGGGCCAGAAAGGCCTCAGGGAGAAAAACTGTTTTTT
CASSIGPERPQGEKLFF
>TRBJ1-4|NA|TRBD1|TRBV2
TGTGCCAGCAGTGAATGGACAGGGGGAGCTAATGAAAAACTGTTTTTT
CASSEWTGGANEKLFF
>TRBJ1-2|NA|TRBD1|TRBV5-1
TGCGCCAGCAGCTTGGGGACAGGGAATAACTATGGCTACACCTTC
CASSLGTGNNYGYTF
>TRBJ1-5|NA|TRBD1|TRBV28
TGTGCCAGCAGTGACCACAGGGGGGACGGCAATCAGCCCCAGCATTTT
CASSDHRGDGNQPQHF
>TRBJ2-2|NA|NA|TRBV19
TGTGCCAGTAGTTACGTACAGGGGGGGTCCGGGGAGCTGTTTTTT
CASSYVQGGSGELFF
>TRBJ1-2|NA|TRBD1|TRBV6-1
TGTGCCAGCAGTCCCGGACAGGGGTCCGGCTACACCTTC
CASSPGQGSGYTF
>TRBJ2-2|NA|TRBD2|TRBV2
TGTGCCAGCAGTTATAGCGGGGGGAAGACCGGGGAGCTGTTTTTT
CASSYSGGKTGELFF
>TRBJ1-2|NA|NA|TRBV5-1
TGCGCCAGCAGCTTCACGGGGGGGTCGGACTATGGCTACACCTTC
CASSFTGGSDYGYTF
>TRBJ2-1|NA|NA|TRBV27
TGTGCCAGCAGTGGGGGACTGTACAATGAGCAGTTCTTC
CASSGGLYNEQFF
>TRBJ2-1|NA|TRBD2|TRBV10-3
TGTGCCATCAGTGAGTCGTGGACTAGCGGGGGCAATGAGCAGTTCTTC
CAISESWTSGGNEQFF
>TRBJ2-5|NA|TRBD2|TRBV27
TGTGCCAGCAGTCCTACGACTAGCGGGTTCCAAGAGACCCAGTACTTC
CASSPTTSGFQETQYF
>TRBJ1-5|NA|TRBD1|TRBV19
TGTGCCAGTAACAGGGACAGGGGTCAGCCCCAGCATTTT
CASNRDRGQPQHF
>TRBJ1-3|NA|NA|TRBV7-9
TGTGCCAGCGGATTCCGGGGGGTCGATGGAAACACCATATATTTT
CASGFRGVDGNTIYF
>TRBJ2-7|once|TRBD2|TRBV6-1
TGTGCCAGCAGACTAGCGGCACTCTCCTACGAGCAGTACTTC
CASRLAALSYEQYF
>TRBJ2-5|NA|TRBD2|TRBV10-3
TGTGCCATCAGTAAATACTCAGCGGGGGCGAACCAAGAGACCCAGTACTTC
CAISKYSAGANQETQYF
>TRBJ2-7|NA|TRBD1|TRBV14
TGTGCCAGCAGCCTACAGGGGGAAAAAAGGAGATACGAGCAGTACTTC
CASSLQGEKRRYEQYF
>TRBJ1-2|NA|NA|TRBV9
TGTGCCAGCAGCGTAACTTCCTCAGCGGGTTACGAGAATGGCTACACCTTC
CASSVTSSAGYENGYTF
>TRBJ2-7|NA|TRBD2|TRBV4-1
TGCGCCAGCAGCCACGAATCTAGCGGCAGCTACGAGCAGTACTTC
CASSHESSGSYEQYF
>TRBJ2-2|NA|TRBD1|TRBV14
TGTGCCAGCAGCCTGGGACAGGCCACCGGGGAGCTGTTTTTT
CASSLGQATGELFF
>TRBJ2-5|NA|NA|TRBV2
TGTGCCAGCAGCATACGGGACATAAGAGGGGAGACCCAGTACTTC
CASSIRDIRGETQYF
>TRBJ2-1|NA|TRBD2|TRBV6-1
TGTGCCAGCAGTGTACCGGGGGGGTCCTACAATGAGCAGTTCTTC
CASSVPGGSYNEQFF
>TRBJ2-7|NA|NA|TRBV11-3
TGTGCCAGCAGCTCCAATGATCCACAGGATCCGTCCTACGAGCAGTACTTC
CASSSNDPQDPSYEQYF
>TRBJ2-3|NA|TRBD2|TRBV7-9
TGTGCCAGCAGCTTCCAGCTAGCGGGAGCAACAGATACGCAGTATTTT
CASSFQLAGATDTQYF
>TRBJ2-3|once|NA|TRBV20-1
TGCAGTGCCCGAAGGGGGGATACGCAGTATTTT
CSARRGDTQYF
>TRBJ1-5|many|NA|TRBV28
TGTGCCAGCAGTCCCTATCTCTCGAACTCTCAGCCCCAGCATTTT
CASSPYLSNSQPQHF
>TRBJ2-1|NA|TRBD2|TRBV6-4
TGTGCCAGCAGTGATCTAGCGGAGGCCCACTACAATGAGCAGTTCTTC
CASSDLAEAHYNEQFF
>TRBJ2-4|NA|TRBD1|TRBV6-1
TGTGCCAGCAGTGAATTGACAGGGGCCAACAAAAACATTCAGTACTTC
CASSELTGANKNIQYF
>TRBJ1-1|NA|NA|TRBV5-5
TGTGCCAGCAGCAACCTTAGGACAATCAACACTGAAGCTTTCTTT
CASSNLRTINTEAFF
>TRBJ1-1|NA|NA|TRBV9
TGTGCCAGCAGCGCCGGAGGAGGGTTCAACACTGAAGCTTTCTTT
CASSAGGGFNTEAFF
>TRBJ2-1|NA|NA|TRBV2
TGTGCCAGCAGTGTTGGCTTATACAATGAGCAGTTCTTC
CASSVGLYNEQFF
>TRBJ2-7|once|TRBD1|TRBV28
TGTGCCAGCAAGGCCAATACACCGGGACAGGGGGGTTCCTACGAGCAGTACTTC
CASKANTPGQGGSYEQYF
>TRBJ1-1|NA|NA|TRBV6-1
TGTGCCACCCGGGAGGGGAGCACTGAAGCTTTCTTT
CATREGSTEAFF
>TRBJ2-1|NA|TRBD2|TRBV27
TGTGCCAGCTCTCAGTATAGCGGGAATGGCTACAATGAGCAGTTCTTC
CASSQYSGNGYNEQFF
>TRBJ2-7|NA|NA|TRBV12-2
TGTGCAAGTCGCCCCCCAAAGCGGGAGTTCTACGAGCAGTACTTC
CASRPPKREFYEQYF
>TRBJ2-1|NA|TRBD1|TRBV29-1
TGCAGCGTTCGAGGGGGCTTTGGGGAAACGAGGTCCTACAATGAGCAGTTCTTC
CSVRGGFGETRSYNEQFF
>TRBJ2-7|NA|NA|TRBV10-3
TGTGCCATCGGCGACAATACCTACGAGCAGTACTTC
CAIGDNTYEQYF
>TRBJ2-5|NA|TRBD1|TRBV11-3
TGTGCCAGCAGCCTATCAACCGGGACAGGGGTAGAGACCCAGTACTTC
CASSLSTGTGVETQYF